This T cell receptor (beta chain) is from a study of OX40 agonist ivuxolimab in advanced cancers. Study-level background: In this trial design, patients received ivuxolimab intravenously at 0.01 to 10 mg/kg every 2 weeks.

Unmatched junction bases numbered 6, after V lost 5 bases and J lost 4 bases. The length of the CDR3 is 14 residues. Per the germline V gene, CDR1 is SGHTA and CDR2 is FQGNSA. Using immunoSEQ multiplex PCR, the repertoire was profiled, and TCRdb retains in-frame clones only, with some absent. The sample yields about 38,000 clones, more than 60% seen once. The sampling schedule covered blood at baseline, cycle 4 day 1, and cycle 7 day 1. The chain employs TRBV7-2 and TRBJ1-2; TRBD1 aligns across 8 bases. The source is an adult with an advanced solid tumor such as melanoma, head and neck, liver or kidney cancer. The sample was CD4+ or CD8+ T cells sorted from blood, taken in a trial of the OX40 agonist ivuxolimab. The CDR3 nucleotides are TGTGCCAGCAGCAAAGGGGGACAGGTCTATGGCTACACCTTC. Its protein product is CASSKGGQVYGYTF.